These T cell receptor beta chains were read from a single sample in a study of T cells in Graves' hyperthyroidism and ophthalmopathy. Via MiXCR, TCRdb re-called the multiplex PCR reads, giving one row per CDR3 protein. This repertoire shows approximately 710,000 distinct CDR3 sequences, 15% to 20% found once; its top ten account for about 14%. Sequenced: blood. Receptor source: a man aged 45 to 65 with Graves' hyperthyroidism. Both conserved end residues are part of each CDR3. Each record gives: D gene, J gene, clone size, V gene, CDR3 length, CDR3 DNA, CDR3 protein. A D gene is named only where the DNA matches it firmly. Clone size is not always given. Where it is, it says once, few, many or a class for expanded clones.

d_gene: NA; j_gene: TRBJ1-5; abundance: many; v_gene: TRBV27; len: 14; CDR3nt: TGTGCCAGCAGTCCGGACAACAGCAATCAGCCCCAGCATTTT; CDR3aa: CASSPDNSNQPQHF
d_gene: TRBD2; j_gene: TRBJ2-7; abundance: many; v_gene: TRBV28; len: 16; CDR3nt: TGTGCCAGCAGTAACGGGGCCAGCGGGAGCTCCTACGAGCAGTACTTC; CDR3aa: CASSNGASGSSYEQYF
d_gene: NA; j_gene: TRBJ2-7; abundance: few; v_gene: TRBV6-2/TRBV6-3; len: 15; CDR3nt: TGTGCCAGCAGCTACTTCGCCGCCCGTGACTACGAGCAGTACTTC; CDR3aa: CASSYFAARDYEQYF
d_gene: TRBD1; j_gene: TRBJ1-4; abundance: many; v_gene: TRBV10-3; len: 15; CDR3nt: TGTGCCATCAGTGAGGGGACAGGGAGGGATGAAAAACTGTTTTTT; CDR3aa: CAISEGTGRDEKLFF
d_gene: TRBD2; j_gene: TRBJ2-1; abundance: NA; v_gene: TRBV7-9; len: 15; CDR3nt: TGTGCCAGCAGCGGAGGACTAGCGAGGGTGCATGAGCAGTTCTTC; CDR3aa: CASSGGLARVHEQFF
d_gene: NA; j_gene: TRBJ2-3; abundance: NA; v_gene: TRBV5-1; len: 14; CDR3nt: TGCGCCAGCAGCGACGTGGGGGGATTGGATACGCAGTATTTT; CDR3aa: CASSDVGGLDTQYF
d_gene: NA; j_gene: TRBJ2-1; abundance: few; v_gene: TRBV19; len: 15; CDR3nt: TGTGCCAGTAGTAAGACAGGATTCCCGAGCAATGAGCAGTTCTTC; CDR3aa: CASSKTGFPSNEQFF
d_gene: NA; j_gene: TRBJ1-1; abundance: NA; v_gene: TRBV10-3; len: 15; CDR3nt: TGTGCCATCAGTGAGGGGGAGTTGGGACACCTAATTGCTTTCTTT; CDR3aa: CAISEGELGHLIAFF
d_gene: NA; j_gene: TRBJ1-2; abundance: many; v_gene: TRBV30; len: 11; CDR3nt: TGTGCCTGGAGAGTGGTGGATGGCTACACCTTC; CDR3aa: CAWRVVDGYTF
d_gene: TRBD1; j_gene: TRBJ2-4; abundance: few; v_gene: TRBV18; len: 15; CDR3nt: TGTGCCAGCCTCGGGACAGGGGATACCAAAAACATTCAGTACTTC; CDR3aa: CASLGTGDTKNIQYF
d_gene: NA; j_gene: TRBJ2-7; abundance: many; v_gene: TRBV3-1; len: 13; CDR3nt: TGTGCCAGCAGCCAAGCGGGACTCTACGAGCAGTACTTC; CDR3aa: CASSQAGLYEQYF
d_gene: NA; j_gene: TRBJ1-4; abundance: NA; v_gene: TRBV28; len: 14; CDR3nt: TGTGCCAGCAGTTTACGGGTAGCTAATGAAAAACTGTTTTTT; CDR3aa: CASSLRVANEKLFF
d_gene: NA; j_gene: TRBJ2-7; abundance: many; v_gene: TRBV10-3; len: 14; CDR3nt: TGTGCCATCAGTCTCCGGGGCAGAGGCTACGAGCAGTACTTC; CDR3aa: CAISLRGRGYEQYF
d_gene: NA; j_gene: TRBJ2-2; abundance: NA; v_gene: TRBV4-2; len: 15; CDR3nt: TGTGCCAGCAGCCAGGAGGTCCTTAACACCGGGGAGCTGTTTTTT; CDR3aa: CASSQEVLNTGELFF
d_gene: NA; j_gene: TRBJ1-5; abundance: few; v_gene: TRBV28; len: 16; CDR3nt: TGTGCCAGCAGTTTTATCTTCGGGCAGATCAATCAGCCCCAGCATTTT; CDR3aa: CASSFIFGQINQPQHF
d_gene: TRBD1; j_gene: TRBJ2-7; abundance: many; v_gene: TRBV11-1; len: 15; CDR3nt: TGTGCCAGCAGCCCCGGGACAGGGGGCTTCTACGAGCAGTACTTC; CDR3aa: CASSPGTGGFYEQYF
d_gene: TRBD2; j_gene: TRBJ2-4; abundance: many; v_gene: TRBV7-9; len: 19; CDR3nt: TGTGCCAGCAGCTTACCGGGACTAGCGGGAGACGTGGCCAAAAACATTCAGTACTTC; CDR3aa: CASSLPGLAGDVAKNIQYF
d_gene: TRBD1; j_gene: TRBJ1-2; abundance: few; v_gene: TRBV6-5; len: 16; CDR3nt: TGTGCCAGCAGTTACCTCATCAGGGACAGGGACTATGGCTACACCTTC; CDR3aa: CASSYLIRDRDYGYTF
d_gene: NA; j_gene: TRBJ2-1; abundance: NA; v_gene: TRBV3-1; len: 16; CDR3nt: TGTGCCAGCAGCCAAGAAATGAGGAGCTCCTACAATGAGCAGTTCTTC; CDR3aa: CASSQEMRSSYNEQFF
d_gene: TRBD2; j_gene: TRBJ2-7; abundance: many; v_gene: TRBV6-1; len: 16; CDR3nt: TGTGCCAGCAGTACCCCGGGACTAGCGGGGACCTACGAGCAGTACTTC; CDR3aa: CASSTPGLAGTYEQYF
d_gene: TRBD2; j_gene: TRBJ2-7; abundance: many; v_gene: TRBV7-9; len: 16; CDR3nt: TGTGCCAGCAGCCATGACAGGACTAGCGGGAGCCTCGAGCAGTACTTC; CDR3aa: CASSHDRTSGSLEQYF
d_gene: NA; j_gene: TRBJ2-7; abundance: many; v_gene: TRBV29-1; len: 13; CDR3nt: TGCAGCGTTGTTGAACAGGGAGTCTACGAGCAGTACTTC; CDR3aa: CSVVEQGVYEQYF
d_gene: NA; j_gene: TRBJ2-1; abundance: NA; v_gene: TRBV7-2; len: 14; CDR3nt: TGTGCCAGCAGCTTTGGGACGAACTACAATGAGCAGTTCTTC; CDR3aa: CASSFGTNYNEQFF
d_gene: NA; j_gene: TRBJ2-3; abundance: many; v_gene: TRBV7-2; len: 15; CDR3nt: TGTGCCAGCAGCTTTTATCTAGAGATGACAGATACGCAGTATTTT; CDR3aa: CASSFYLEMTDTQYF
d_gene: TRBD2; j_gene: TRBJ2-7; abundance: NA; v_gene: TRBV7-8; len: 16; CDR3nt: TGTGCCAGCAGCCGTTTCGGGACTAGCGTTAGCTACGAGCAGTACTTC; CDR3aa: CASSRFGTSVSYEQYF
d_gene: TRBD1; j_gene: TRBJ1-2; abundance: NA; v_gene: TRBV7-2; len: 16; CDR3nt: TGTGCCAGCAGCTTTTTCCAGGGGGTAGCTAACTATGGCTACACCTTC; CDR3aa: CASSFFQGVANYGYTF
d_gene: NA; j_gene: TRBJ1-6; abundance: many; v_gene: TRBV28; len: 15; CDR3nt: TGTGCCAGCAGCCAGGGAATGGGGTATAATTCACCCCTCCACTTT; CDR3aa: CASSQGMGYNSPLHF
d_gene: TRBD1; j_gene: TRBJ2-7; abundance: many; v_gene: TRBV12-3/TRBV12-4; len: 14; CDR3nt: TGTGCCAGCAGTAACCGGGACAGATCCTACGAGCAGTACTTC; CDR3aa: CASSNRDRSYEQYF
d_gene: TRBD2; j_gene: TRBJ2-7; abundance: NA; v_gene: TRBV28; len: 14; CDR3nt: TGTGCCAGCACTGCTCAGACTAGCGGCTACGAGCAGTACTTC; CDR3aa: CASTAQTSGYEQYF
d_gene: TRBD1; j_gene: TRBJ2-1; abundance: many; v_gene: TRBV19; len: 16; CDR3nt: TGTGCCAGTAAGGCTGGGACAGAACAAATTCCCAATGAGCAGTTCTTC; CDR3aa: CASKAGTEQIPNEQFF
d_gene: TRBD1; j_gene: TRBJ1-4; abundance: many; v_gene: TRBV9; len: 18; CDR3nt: TGTGCCAGCAGCGTCACGGGACAGCCTTTTGCAACTAATGAAAAACTGTTTTTT; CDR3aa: CASSVTGQPFATNEKLFF
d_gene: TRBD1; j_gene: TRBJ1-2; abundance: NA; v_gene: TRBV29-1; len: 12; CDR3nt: TGCAGCGCCAAGGGACAGGACTATGGCTACACCTTC; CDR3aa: CSAKGQDYGYTF